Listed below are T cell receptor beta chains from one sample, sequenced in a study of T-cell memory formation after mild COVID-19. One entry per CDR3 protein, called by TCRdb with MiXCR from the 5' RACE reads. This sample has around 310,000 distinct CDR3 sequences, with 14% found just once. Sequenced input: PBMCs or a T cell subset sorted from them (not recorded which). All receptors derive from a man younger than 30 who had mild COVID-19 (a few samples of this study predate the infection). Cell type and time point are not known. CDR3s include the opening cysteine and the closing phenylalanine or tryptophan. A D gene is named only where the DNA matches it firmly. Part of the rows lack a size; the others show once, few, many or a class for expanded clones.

CDR3 protein: CASSLTGTSWNIQYF
CDR3 DNA: TGTGCCAGCAGCTTGACGGGGACTAGCTGGAACATTCAGTACTTC
CDR3 length: 15
J gene: TRBJ2-4
V gene: TRBV5-6
clone size: few
D gene: TRBD2

CDR3 protein: CASSVDGSLGNTEAFF
CDR3 DNA: TGTGCCAGCAGCGTGGATGGATCCCTAGGGAACACTGAAGCTTTCTTT
CDR3 length: 16
J gene: TRBJ1-1
V gene: TRBV9
clone size: NA
D gene: NA

CDR3 protein: CAIGTGGSPLHF
CDR3 DNA: TGTGCCATCGGTACGGGCGGTTCACCCCTCCACTTT
CDR3 length: 12
J gene: TRBJ1-6
V gene: TRBV10-3
clone size: NA
D gene: NA

CDR3 protein: CRASGDRQYF
CDR3 DNA: TGCAGGGCAAGTGGGGACAGGCAGTACTTC
CDR3 length: 10
J gene: TRBJ2-4
V gene: TRBV20-1
clone size: few
D gene: TRBD1

CDR3 protein: CASSWRLAKNIQYF
CDR3 DNA: TGTGCCAGCAGCTGGCGACTAGCCAAAAACATTCAGTACTTC
CDR3 length: 14
J gene: TRBJ2-4
V gene: TRBV7-2
clone size: NA
D gene: NA

CDR3 protein: CASSSFSQPQHF
CDR3 DNA: TGTGCCAGCAGTTCGTTCTCTCAGCCCCAGCATTTT
CDR3 length: 12
J gene: TRBJ1-5
V gene: TRBV7-2
clone size: NA
D gene: NA

CDR3 protein: CASSSIYTGNTIYF
CDR3 DNA: TGTGCCAGCAGCTCCATATACACTGGAAACACCATATATTTT
CDR3 length: 14
J gene: TRBJ1-3
V gene: TRBV7-6
clone size: NA
D gene: NA

CDR3 protein: CASSPGTGENIQYF
CDR3 DNA: TGCGCCAGCAGCCCGGGGACAGGGGAGAACATTCAGTACTTC
CDR3 length: 14
J gene: TRBJ2-4
V gene: TRBV5-1
clone size: NA
D gene: TRBD1

CDR3 protein: CASSQLGTGAYNEQFF
CDR3 DNA: TGTGCCAGCAGCCAACTTGGAACGGGGGCCTACAATGAGCAGTTCTTC
CDR3 length: 16
J gene: TRBJ2-1
V gene: TRBV3-1
clone size: few
D gene: NA

CDR3 protein: CASSLYPEGFLDEQFF
CDR3 DNA: TGTGCCAGCAGCTTATATCCGGAGGGGTTCTTGGATGAGCAGTTCTTC
CDR3 length: 16
J gene: TRBJ2-1
V gene: TRBV7-2
clone size: NA
D gene: NA

CDR3 protein: CAIRGAEQETQYF
CDR3 DNA: TGTGCCATCCGGGGGGCCGAACAAGAGACCCAGTACTTC
CDR3 length: 13
J gene: TRBJ2-5
V gene: TRBV10-3
clone size: few
D gene: NA

CDR3 protein: CASKGGPRDEQFF
CDR3 DNA: TGTGCCAGCAAAGGAGGCCCGAGGGATGAGCAGTTCTTC
CDR3 length: 13
J gene: TRBJ2-1
V gene: TRBV7-2
clone size: NA
D gene: NA

CDR3 protein: CASSLIDSFNEKLFF
CDR3 DNA: TGTGCCAGCAGCTTAATCGACAGTTTTAATGAAAAACTGTTTTTT
CDR3 length: 15
J gene: TRBJ1-4
V gene: TRBV7-2
clone size: few
D gene: NA

CDR3 protein: CASSQSRENNEQFF
CDR3 DNA: TGTGCCAGCAGCCAATCAAGGGAAAACAATGAGCAGTTCTTC
CDR3 length: 14
J gene: TRBJ2-1
V gene: TRBV3-1
clone size: NA
D gene: NA

CDR3 protein: CASTGAWGPDEQFF
CDR3 DNA: TGTGCCAGCACCGGGGCGTGGGGGCCGGATGAGCAGTTCTTC
CDR3 length: 14
J gene: TRBJ2-1
V gene: TRBV5-8
clone size: few
D gene: NA

CDR3 protein: CASSYVSGVSRTEAFF
CDR3 DNA: TGTGCCAGCAGTTACGTGTCAGGGGTGTCTCGGACTGAAGCTTTCTTT
CDR3 length: 16
J gene: TRBJ1-1
V gene: TRBV6-5
clone size: few
D gene: NA

CDR3 protein: CASSMAGWDYGYTF
CDR3 DNA: TGTGCCAGTAGTATGGCAGGGTGGGACTATGGCTACACCTTC
CDR3 length: 14
J gene: TRBJ1-2
V gene: TRBV19
clone size: NA
D gene: NA

CDR3 protein: CASHENRPGDEQYF
CDR3 DNA: TGCGCCAGCCATGAGAACAGACCGGGGGACGAGCAGTACTTC
CDR3 length: 14
J gene: TRBJ2-7
V gene: TRBV5-1
clone size: NA
D gene: NA

CDR3 protein: CASIGDWPYSTDTQYF
CDR3 DNA: TGTGCCAGCATCGGTGACTGGCCCTATAGCACAGATACGCAGTATTTT
CDR3 length: 16
J gene: TRBJ2-3
V gene: TRBV7-2
clone size: NA
D gene: NA

CDR3 protein: CASSLPSGAEQFF
CDR3 DNA: TGTGCCAGCAGCTTACCTAGCGGGGCTGAGCAGTTCTTC
CDR3 length: 13
J gene: TRBJ2-1
V gene: TRBV13
clone size: NA
D gene: TRBD2

CDR3 protein: CASSLGPWVWEQYF
CDR3 DNA: TGTGCCAGCAGTTTGGGACCCTGGGTGTGGGAGCAGTACTTC
CDR3 length: 14
J gene: TRBJ2-7
V gene: TRBV12-3/TRBV12-4
clone size: NA
D gene: NA

CDR3 protein: CASSSPTQGSEKLFF
CDR3 DNA: TGTGCCAGCAGCAGTCCTACCCAGGGGAGTGAAAAACTGTTTTTT
CDR3 length: 15
J gene: TRBJ1-4
V gene: TRBV6-2/TRBV6-3
clone size: few
D gene: NA

CDR3 protein: CSARGRTSGDNEQFF
CDR3 DNA: TGCAGTGCCAGAGGGCGGACTAGCGGGGACAATGAGCAGTTCTTC
CDR3 length: 15
J gene: TRBJ2-1
V gene: TRBV20-1
clone size: NA
D gene: TRBD2

CDR3 protein: CASSPGLKSSYNEQFF
CDR3 DNA: TGTGCCAGCAGCCCGGGACTGAAGAGCTCCTACAATGAGCAGTTCTTC
CDR3 length: 16
J gene: TRBJ2-1
V gene: TRBV7-2
clone size: NA
D gene: NA

CDR3 protein: CASSDLTGRVGSTLENTEAFF
CDR3 DNA: TGTGCCAGCAGTGATCTTACGGGGCGAGTAGGGAGTACGCTCGAGAACACTGAAGCTTTCTTT
CDR3 length: 21
J gene: TRBJ1-1
V gene: TRBV25-1
clone size: few
D gene: NA

CDR3 protein: CASSLALHRAGETQYF
CDR3 DNA: TGCGCCAGCAGCTTGGCCCTACACAGGGCGGGAGAGACCCAGTACTTC
CDR3 length: 16
J gene: TRBJ2-5
V gene: TRBV5-1
clone size: NA
D gene: NA

CDR3 protein: CASNIRTGGIGELFF
CDR3 DNA: TGCGCCAGCAATATCCGGACAGGGGGCATCGGGGAGCTGTTTTTT
CDR3 length: 15
J gene: TRBJ2-2
V gene: TRBV5-1
clone size: NA
D gene: TRBD1

CDR3 protein: CASGTATAGDRTDTQYF
CDR3 DNA: TGTGCCAGCGGAACCGCAACCGCGGGGGATCGGACAGATACGCAGTATTTT
CDR3 length: 17
J gene: TRBJ2-3
V gene: TRBV6-5
clone size: NA
D gene: TRBD2

CDR3 protein: CSARVETSGVHEQYF
CDR3 DNA: TGCAGTGCTAGAGTAGAGACTAGCGGGGTGCACGAGCAGTACTTC
CDR3 length: 15
J gene: TRBJ2-7
V gene: TRBV20-1
clone size: NA
D gene: TRBD2

CDR3 protein: CASSTNTGIGTDTQYF
CDR3 DNA: TGTGCCAGCAGCACCAACACAGGGATCGGCACAGATACGCAGTATTTT
CDR3 length: 16
J gene: TRBJ2-3
V gene: TRBV11-2
clone size: NA
D gene: NA

CDR3 protein: CASSFGGAYNEQFF
CDR3 DNA: TGTGCCAGCAGTTTTGGGGGCGCCTACAATGAGCAGTTCTTC
CDR3 length: 14
J gene: TRBJ2-1
V gene: TRBV12-3/TRBV12-4
clone size: many
D gene: NA

CDR3 protein: CAISPGQGARSYGYTF
CDR3 DNA: TGTGCCATCAGCCCGGGACAGGGGGCGCGGAGCTATGGCTACACCTTC
CDR3 length: 16
J gene: TRBJ1-2
V gene: TRBV10-3
clone size: NA
D gene: TRBD1

CDR3 protein: CATSREMGLTGANVLTF
CDR3 DNA: TGTGCCACCAGCAGAGAGATGGGGCTGACCGGGGCCAACGTCCTGACTTTC
CDR3 length: 17
J gene: TRBJ2-6
V gene: TRBV15
clone size: NA
D gene: NA

CDR3 protein: CASSFKAGTEAFF
CDR3 DNA: TGTGCCAGCAGCTTTAAGGCGGGCACTGAAGCTTTCTTT
CDR3 length: 13
J gene: TRBJ1-1
V gene: TRBV7-2
clone size: NA
D gene: NA

CDR3 protein: CASSTAFGGSLYGYTF
CDR3 DNA: TGTGCCAGCAGCACCGCTTTCGGGGGCTCTCTCTATGGCTACACCTTC
CDR3 length: 16
J gene: TRBJ1-2
V gene: TRBV7-2
clone size: NA
D gene: NA

CDR3 protein: CASSRRQSEQFF
CDR3 DNA: TGTGCCAGCAGCCGTCGTCAGAGCGAGCAGTTCTTC
CDR3 length: 12
J gene: TRBJ2-1
V gene: TRBV7-2
clone size: few
D gene: NA

CDR3 protein: CASSPARSGHEQYF
CDR3 DNA: TGCGCCAGCAGCCCAGCGAGGTCGGGCCACGAGCAGTACTTC
CDR3 length: 14
J gene: TRBJ2-7
V gene: TRBV5-1
clone size: few
D gene: NA

CDR3 protein: CATTREYNSPLHF
CDR3 DNA: TGTGCCACCACCCGGGAGTATAATTCACCCCTCCACTTT
CDR3 length: 13
J gene: TRBJ1-6
V gene: TRBV6-5
clone size: few
D gene: NA

CDR3 protein: CASSVDGGRGYTF
CDR3 DNA: TGTGCCAGCAGCGTAGATGGTGGCCGGGGCTACACCTTC
CDR3 length: 13
J gene: TRBJ1-2
V gene: TRBV9
clone size: NA
D gene: NA

CDR3 protein: CASSVTGTGSYEQYF
CDR3 DNA: TGTGCCAGCAGCGTTACCGGGACAGGGAGCTACGAGCAGTACTTC
CDR3 length: 15
J gene: TRBJ2-7
V gene: TRBV7-6
clone size: NA
D gene: TRBD1